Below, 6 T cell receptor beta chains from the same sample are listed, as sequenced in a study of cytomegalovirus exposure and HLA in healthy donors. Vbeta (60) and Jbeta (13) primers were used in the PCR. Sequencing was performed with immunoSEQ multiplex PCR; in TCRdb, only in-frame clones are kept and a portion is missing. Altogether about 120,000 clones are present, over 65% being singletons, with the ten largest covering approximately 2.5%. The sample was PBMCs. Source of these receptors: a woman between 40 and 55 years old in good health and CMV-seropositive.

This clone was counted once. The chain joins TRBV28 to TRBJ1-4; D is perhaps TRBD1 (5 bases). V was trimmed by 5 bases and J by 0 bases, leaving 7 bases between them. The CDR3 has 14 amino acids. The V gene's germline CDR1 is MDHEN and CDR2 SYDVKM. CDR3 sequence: CASSQGATNEKLFF. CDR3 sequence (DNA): TGTGCCAGCAGTCAGGGTGCAACTAATGAAAAACTGTTTTTT.

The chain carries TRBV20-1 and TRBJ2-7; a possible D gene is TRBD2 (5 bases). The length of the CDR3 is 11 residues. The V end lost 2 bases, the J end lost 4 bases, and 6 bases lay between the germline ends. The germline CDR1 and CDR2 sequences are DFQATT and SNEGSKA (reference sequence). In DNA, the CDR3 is TGCAGTGCTAGACTAGCTTACGAGCAGTACTTC. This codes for CSARLAYEQYF.

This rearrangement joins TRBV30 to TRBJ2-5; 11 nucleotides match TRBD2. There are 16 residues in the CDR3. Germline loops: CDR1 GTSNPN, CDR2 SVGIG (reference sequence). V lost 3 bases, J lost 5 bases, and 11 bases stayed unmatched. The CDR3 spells CAWSGLAGGLIETQYF. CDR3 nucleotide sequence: TGTGCCTGGAGCGGGCTAGCGGGAGGTCTTATCGAGACCCAGTACTTC.

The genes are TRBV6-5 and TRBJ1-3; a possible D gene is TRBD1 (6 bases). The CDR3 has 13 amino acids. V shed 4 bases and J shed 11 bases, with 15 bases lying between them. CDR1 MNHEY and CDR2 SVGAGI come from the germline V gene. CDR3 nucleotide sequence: TGTGCCAGCAGTTCTCCAGGGGCGAACGCCATATATTTT. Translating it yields CASSSPGANAIYF.

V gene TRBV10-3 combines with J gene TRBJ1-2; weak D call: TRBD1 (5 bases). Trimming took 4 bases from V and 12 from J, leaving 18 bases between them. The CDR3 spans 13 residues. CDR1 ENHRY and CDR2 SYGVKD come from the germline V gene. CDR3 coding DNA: TGTGCCATCAGTGCCGACAGTAGCGGTGGGGACACCTTC. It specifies CAISADSSGGDTF.

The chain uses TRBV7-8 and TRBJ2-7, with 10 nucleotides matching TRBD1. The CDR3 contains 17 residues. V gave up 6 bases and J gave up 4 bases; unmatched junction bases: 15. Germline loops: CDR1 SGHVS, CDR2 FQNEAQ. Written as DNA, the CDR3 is TGTGCCAGCAGTCGACAGGGGGCGGGTTTCGGGACATACGAGCAGTACTTC. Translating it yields CASSRQGAGFGTYEQYF.